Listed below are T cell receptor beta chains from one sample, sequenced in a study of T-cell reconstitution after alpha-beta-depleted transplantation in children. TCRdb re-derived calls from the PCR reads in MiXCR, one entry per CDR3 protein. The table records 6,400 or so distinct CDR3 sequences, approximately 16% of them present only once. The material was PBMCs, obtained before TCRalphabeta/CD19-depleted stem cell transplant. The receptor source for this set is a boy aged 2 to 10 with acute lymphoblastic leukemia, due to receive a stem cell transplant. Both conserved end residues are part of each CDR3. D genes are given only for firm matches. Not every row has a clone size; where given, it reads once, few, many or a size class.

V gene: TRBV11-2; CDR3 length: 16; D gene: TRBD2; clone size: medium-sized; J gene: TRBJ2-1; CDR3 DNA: TGTGCCAGCAGCGTCGGACTAGCGGGGGGGCCCAATGAGCAGTTCTTC; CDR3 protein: CASSVGLAGGPNEQFF
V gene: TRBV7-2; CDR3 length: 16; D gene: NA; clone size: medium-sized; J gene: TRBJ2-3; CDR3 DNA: TGTGCCAGCAGCTTAGCTGGCCGAACTAGCACAGATACGCAGTATTTT; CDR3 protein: CASSLAGRTSTDTQYF
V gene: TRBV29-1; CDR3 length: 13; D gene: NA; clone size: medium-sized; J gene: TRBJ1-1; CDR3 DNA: TGCAGCGTTGACCACTCCCGGGTCCCCCAAGCTTTCTTT; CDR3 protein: CSVDHSRVPQAFF
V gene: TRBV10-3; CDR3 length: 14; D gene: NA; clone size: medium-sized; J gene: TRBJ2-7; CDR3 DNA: TGTGCCATCAGCCGGGACGGAGGCTTAAGGGAGCAGTACTTC; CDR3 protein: CAISRDGGLREQYF
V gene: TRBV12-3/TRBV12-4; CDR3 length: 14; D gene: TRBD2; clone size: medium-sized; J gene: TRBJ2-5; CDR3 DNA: TGTGCCAGCAGCTACGGGACTATCCAAGAGACCCAGTACTTC; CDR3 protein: CASSYGTIQETQYF
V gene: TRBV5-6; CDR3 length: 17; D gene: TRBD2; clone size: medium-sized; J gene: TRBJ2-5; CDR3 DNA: TGTGCCAGCAGCTCCGGGACTAGCGGGCCTAAACGGGAGACCCAGTACTTC; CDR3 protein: CASSSGTSGPKRETQYF
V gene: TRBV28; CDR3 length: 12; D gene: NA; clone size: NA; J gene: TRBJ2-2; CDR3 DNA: TGTGCCAGCAGTCCGCTCACCGGGGAGCTGTTTTTT; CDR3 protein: CASSPLTGELFF
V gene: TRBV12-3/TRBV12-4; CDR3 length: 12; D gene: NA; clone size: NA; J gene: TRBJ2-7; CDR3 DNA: TGTGCCAGCAGCAGGGGTACGGGCGAGCAGTACTTC; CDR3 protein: CASSRGTGEQYF
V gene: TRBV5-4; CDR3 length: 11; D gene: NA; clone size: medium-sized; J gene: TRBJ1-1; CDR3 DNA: TGTGCCAGCAGCTTGGCGACTGAAGCTTTCTTT; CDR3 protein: CASSLATEAFF
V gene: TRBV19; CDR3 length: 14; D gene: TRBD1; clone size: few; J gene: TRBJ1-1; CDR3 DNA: TGTGCCAGTAGTCCCGCAGGGGGGAGCACTGAAGCTTTCTTT; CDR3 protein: CASSPAGGSTEAFF
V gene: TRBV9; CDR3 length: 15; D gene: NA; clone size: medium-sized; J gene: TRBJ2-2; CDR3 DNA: TGTGCCAGCAGCGTAGTTGGGGGCGAGACCGGGGAGCTGTTTTTT; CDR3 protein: CASSVVGGETGELFF
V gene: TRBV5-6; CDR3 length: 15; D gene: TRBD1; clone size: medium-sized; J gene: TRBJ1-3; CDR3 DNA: TGTGCCAGCAGCTTGAGGGACAGGCTATCAAACACCATATATTTT; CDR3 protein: CASSLRDRLSNTIYF
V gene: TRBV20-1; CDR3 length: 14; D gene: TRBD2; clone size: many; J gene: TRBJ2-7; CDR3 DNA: TGCAGTGCTAGAGGCACTAGCGGGGGCGACGAGCAGTACTTC; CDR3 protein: CSARGTSGGDEQYF
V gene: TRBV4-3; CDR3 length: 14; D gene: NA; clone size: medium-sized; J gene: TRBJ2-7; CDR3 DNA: TGCGCCAGCAGCCAAGATAGGGGATCCTACGAGCAGTACTTC; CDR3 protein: CASSQDRGSYEQYF
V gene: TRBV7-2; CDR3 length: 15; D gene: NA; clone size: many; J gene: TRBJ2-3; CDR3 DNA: TGTGCCAGCAGCCAACCGAGCGAGATCGTATATACGCAGTATTTT; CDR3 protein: CASSQPSEIVYTQYF
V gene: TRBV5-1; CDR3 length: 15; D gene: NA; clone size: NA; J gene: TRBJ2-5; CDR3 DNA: TGCGCCAGCAGCTTGGGGGGCCCCTCCCAAGAGACCCAGTACTTC; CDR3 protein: CASSLGGPSQETQYF
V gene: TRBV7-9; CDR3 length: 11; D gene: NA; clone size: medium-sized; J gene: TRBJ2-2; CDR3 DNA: TGTGCCAGCGGATACACCGGGGAGCTGTTTTTT; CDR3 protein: CASGYTGELFF
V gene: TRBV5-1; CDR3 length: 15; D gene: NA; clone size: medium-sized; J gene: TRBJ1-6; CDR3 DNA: TGCGCCAGCAGCCAAACCGGCGGGGGGTCTTCACCCCTCCACTTT; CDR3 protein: CASSQTGGGSSPLHF
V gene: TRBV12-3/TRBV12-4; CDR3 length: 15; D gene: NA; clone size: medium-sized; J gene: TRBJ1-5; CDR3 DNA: TGTGCCAGCAGAGATCTGACGTCGGGAGGGGAGCCCCAGCATTTT; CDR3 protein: CASRDLTSGGEPQHF
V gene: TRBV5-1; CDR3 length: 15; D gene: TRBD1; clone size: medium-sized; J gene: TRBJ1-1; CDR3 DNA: TGCGCCAGCAGCTCTACAGGGGAATGGAACACTGAAGCTTTCTTT; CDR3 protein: CASSSTGEWNTEAFF
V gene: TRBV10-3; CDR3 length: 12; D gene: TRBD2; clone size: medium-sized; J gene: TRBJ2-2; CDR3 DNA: TGTGCCATCCAAGGCGGGGGCGGGGAGCTGTTTTTT; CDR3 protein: CAIQGGGGELFF
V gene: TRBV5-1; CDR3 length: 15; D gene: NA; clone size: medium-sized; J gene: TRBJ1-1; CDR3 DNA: TGCGCCAGCAGCTTGGACGGGGGCGTAGGGACTGAAGCTTTCTTT; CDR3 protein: CASSLDGGVGTEAFF
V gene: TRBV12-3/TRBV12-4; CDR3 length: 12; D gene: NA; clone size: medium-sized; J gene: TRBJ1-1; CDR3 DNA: TGTGCCAGCAGTTTCCCGGGGCCTGAAGCTTTCTTT; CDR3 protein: CASSFPGPEAFF
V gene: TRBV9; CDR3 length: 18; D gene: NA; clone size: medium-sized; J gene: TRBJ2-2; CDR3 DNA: TGTGCCAGCAGCCCCCGTCTGACCGGGGGCAGCGGCACCGGGGAGCTGTTTTTT; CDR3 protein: CASSPRLTGGSGTGELFF
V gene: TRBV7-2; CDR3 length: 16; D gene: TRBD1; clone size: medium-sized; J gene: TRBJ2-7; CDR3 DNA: TGTGCCAGCAGCCAGATAGGGACAGGTGTTACCTACGAGCAGTACTTC; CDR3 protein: CASSQIGTGVTYEQYF
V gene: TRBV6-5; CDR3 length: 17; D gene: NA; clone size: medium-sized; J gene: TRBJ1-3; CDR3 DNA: TGTGCCAGCAGTTCTTACCCGGTACTACACTCTGGAAACACCATATATTTT; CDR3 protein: CASSSYPVLHSGNTIYF
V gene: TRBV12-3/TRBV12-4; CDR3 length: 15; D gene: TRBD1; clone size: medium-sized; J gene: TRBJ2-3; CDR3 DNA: TGTGCCAGCAGTTTAGTAAGGGGGCTGAAAGATACGCAGTATTTT; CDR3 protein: CASSLVRGLKDTQYF
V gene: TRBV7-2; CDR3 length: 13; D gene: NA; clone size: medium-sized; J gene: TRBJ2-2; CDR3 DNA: TGTGCCAGCAGCTTACCGAGGTTGTTTGTGCTGTTTTTT; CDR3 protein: CASSLPRLFVLFF
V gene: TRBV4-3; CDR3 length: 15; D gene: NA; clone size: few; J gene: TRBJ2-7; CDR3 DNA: TGCGCCAGCAGCCAAGGATCGGGGTACTCCTACGAGCAGTACTTC; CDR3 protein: CASSQGSGYSYEQYF
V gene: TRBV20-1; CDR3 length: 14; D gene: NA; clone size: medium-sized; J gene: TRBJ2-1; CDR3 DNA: TGCAGTGCTAGAGACCCTGCCAGGGACAATGAGCAGTTCTTC; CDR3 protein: CSARDPARDNEQFF
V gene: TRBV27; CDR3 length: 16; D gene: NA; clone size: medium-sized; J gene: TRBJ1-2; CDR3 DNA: TGTGCCAGCAGTCCCGCCGGGAGGGGAATAGACTATGGCTACACCTTC; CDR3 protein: CASSPAGRGIDYGYTF
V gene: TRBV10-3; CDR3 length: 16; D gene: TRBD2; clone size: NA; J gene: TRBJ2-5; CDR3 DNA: TGTGCCATCAGTCAGGGACTAGCGGGACTCAAAGAGACCCAGTACTTC; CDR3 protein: CAISQGLAGLKETQYF
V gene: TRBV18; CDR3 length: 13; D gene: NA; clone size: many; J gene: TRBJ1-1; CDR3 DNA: TGTGCCAGCTCACCACCTTCAGTGGTTAAAGCTTTCTTT; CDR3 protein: CASSPPSVVKAFF
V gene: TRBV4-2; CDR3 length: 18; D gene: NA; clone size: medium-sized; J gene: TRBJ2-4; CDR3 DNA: TGTGCCAGCAGCCAAGATAGGGGGGCCGATCTAGCCAAAAACATTCAGTACTTC; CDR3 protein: CASSQDRGADLAKNIQYF
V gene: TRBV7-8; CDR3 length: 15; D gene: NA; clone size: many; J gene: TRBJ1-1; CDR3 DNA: TGTGCCAGCAGCTGGTGGGTCGGGGAAAACACTGAAGCTTTCTTT; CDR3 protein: CASSWWVGENTEAFF
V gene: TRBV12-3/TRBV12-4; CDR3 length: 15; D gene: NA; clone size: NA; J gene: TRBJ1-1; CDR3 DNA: TGTGCCAGCAGTTCAATACAGGGCCCCAACACTGAAGCTTTCTTT; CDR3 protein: CASSSIQGPNTEAFF
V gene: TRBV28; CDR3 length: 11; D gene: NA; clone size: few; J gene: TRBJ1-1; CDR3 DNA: TGTGCCTGTCACTTCGGCACTGAAGCTTTCTTT; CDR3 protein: CACHFGTEAFF
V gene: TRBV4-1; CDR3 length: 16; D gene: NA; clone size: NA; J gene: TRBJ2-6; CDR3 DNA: TGCGCCAGCAGCCAAGAGCTGGCCTCTGGGGCCAACGTCCTGACTTTC; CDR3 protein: CASSQELASGANVLTF
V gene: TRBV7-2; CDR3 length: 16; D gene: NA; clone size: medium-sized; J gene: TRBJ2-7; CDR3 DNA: TGTGCCAGCAGCTTAGTCCTACAGGGTGGGAGGTACGAGCAGTACTTC; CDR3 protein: CASSLVLQGGRYEQYF
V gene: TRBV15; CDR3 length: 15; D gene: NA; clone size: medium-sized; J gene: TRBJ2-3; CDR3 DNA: TGTGCCACCAGCGGCCTGGACGGGAAACCAGATACGCAGTATTTT; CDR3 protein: CATSGLDGKPDTQYF
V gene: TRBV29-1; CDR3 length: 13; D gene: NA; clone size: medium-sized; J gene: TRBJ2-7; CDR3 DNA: TGCAGCGTTGTGACAGGAAGTTCCTACGAGCAGTACTTC; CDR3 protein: CSVVTGSSYEQYF
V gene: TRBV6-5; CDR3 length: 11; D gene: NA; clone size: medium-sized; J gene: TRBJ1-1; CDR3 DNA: TGTGCCAGCATCAAAGGAACTGAAGCTTTCTTT; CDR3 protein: CASIKGTEAFF
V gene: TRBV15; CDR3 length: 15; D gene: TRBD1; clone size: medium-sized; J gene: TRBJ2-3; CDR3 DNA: TGTGCCACCAGTGCGACGACAGGGATCACAGATACGCAGTATTTT; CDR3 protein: CATSATTGITDTQYF
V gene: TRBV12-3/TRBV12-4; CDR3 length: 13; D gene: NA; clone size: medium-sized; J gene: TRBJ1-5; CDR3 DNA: TGTGCCAGCAGTTTAGACGGGTATCAGCCCCAGCATTTT; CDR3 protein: CASSLDGYQPQHF
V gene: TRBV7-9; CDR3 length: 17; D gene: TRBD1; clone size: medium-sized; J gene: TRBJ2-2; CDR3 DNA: TGTGCCAGCAGCTTAACATTCCGGGACAGCAACACCGGGGAGCTGTTTTTT; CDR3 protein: CASSLTFRDSNTGELFF
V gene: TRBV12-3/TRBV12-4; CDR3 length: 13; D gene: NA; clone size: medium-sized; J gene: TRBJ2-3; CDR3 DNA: TGTGCCAGCAGGCCCGCTAGATCCCCTACGCAGTATTTT; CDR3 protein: CASRPARSPTQYF
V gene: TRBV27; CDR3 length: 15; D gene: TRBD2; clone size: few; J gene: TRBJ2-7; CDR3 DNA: TGTGCCAGCGGAATCCAGCGGGGCGTTAGGCACGAGCAGTACTTC; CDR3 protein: CASGIQRGVRHEQYF
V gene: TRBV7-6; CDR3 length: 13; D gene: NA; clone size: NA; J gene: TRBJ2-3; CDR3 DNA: TGTGCCAGCAGCTTAGGGGGACCAGATACGCAGTATTTT; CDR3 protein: CASSLGGPDTQYF
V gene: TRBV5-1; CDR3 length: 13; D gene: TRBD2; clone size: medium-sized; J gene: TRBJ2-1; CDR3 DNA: TGCGCCAGCAGCTTAGCGGGGGTCAACGAGCAGTTCTTC; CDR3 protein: CASSLAGVNEQFF
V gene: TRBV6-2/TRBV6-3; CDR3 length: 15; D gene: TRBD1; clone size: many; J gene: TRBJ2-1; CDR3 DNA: TGTGCCAGCAGTTATCACCAGGGGGCCTACAATGAGCAGTTCTTC; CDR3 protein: CASSYHQGAYNEQFF
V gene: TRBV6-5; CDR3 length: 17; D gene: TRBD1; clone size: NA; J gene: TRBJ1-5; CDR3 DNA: TGTGCCAGCAGTTTGGACAGGGGCCTCGGGCTGAATCAGCCCCAGCATTTT; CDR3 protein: CASSLDRGLGLNQPQHF
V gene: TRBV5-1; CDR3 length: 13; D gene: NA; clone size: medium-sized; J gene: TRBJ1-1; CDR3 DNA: TGCGCCAGCAGCAAATCCCTCGGGGTAGAAGCTTTCTTT; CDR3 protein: CASSKSLGVEAFF
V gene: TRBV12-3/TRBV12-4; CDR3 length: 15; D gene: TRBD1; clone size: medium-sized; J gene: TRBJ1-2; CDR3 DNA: TGTGCCAGCAGTTTCCCCTCGGACAGGGGCTATGGCTACACCTTC; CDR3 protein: CASSFPSDRGYGYTF
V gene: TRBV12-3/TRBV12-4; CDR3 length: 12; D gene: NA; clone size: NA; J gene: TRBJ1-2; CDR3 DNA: TGTGCCAGCAGTTTAGGGACCTATGGCTACACCTTC; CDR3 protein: CASSLGTYGYTF
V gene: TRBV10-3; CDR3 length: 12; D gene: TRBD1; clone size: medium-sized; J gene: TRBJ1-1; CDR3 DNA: TGTGCCATCAAACAGGGGGACACTGAAGCTTTCTTT; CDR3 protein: CAIKQGDTEAFF
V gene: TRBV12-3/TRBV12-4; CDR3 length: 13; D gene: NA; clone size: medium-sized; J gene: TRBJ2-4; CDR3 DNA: TGTGCCAGCAGTTTTGGCGGCGTCAGGATTCAGTACTTC; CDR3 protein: CASSFGGVRIQYF
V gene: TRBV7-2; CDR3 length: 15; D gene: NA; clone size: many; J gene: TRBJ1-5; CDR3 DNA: TGTGCCAGCAGCCCGGCGGAGGGCGGAGGATCGGCCTATCATTTT; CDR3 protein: CASSPAEGGGSAYHF